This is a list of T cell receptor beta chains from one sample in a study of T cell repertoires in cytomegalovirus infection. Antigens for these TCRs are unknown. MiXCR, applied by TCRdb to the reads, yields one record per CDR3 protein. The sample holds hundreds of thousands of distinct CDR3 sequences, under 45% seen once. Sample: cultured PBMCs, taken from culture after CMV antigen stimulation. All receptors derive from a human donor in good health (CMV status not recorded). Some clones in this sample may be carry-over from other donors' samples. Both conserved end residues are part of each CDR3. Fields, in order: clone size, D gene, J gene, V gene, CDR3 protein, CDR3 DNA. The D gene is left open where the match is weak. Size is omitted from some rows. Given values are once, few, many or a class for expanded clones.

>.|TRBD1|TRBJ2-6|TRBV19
CATKQGAESGANVLTF
TGTGCCACTAAACAGGGGGCAGAGTCTGGGGCCAACGTCCTGACTTTC
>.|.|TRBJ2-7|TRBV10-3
CAIPAPRDTSYEQYF
TGTGCCATCCCCGCCCCTCGGGACACTTCCTACGAGCAGTACTTC
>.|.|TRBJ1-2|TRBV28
CASSSPDGSNYGYTF
TGTGCCAGCAGTTCCCCGGACGGCTCTAACTATGGCTACACCTTC
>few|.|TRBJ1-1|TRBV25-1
CASSDGGLAEAFF
TGTGCCAGCAGTGATGGCGGACTCGCTGAAGCTTTCTTT
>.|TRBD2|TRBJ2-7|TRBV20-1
CSATSGSRDEQYF
TGCAGTGCTACCAGCGGGAGTCGGGACGAGCAGTACTTC
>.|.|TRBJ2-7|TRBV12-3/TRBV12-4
CASSAGFEQYF
TGTGCCAGCAGCGCTGGTTTTGAGCAGTACTTC
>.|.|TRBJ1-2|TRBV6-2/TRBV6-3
CASTKDIPYGYTF
TGTGCCAGCACCAAGGACATCCCGTATGGCTACACCTTC
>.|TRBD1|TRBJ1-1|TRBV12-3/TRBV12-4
CASSFSGGATEAFF
TGTGCCAGCAGTTTTTCAGGGGGCGCCACTGAAGCTTTCTTT
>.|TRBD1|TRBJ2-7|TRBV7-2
CASSIRTGQEQYF
TGTGCCAGCAGCATAAGGACAGGTCAAGAGCAGTACTTC
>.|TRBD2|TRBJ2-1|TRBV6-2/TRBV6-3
CASSKSGSGGEQFF
TGTGCCAGCAGTAAAAGCGGGAGTGGGGGTGAGCAGTTCTTC
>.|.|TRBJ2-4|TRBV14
CASSLDPRGEQYF
TGTGCCAGCAGCCTCGACCCTCGCGGGGAGCAGTACTTC
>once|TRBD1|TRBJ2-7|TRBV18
CASSPGTGVEQYF
TGTGCCAGCTCACCGGGGACAGGGGTCGAGCAGTACTTC
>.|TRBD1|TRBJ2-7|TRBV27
CASSPGTGVVNEQYF
TGTGCCAGCAGTCCCGGGACAGGGGTAGTTAACGAGCAGTACTTC
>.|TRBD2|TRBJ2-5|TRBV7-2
CASSLGGGKLAGQETQYF
TGTGCCAGCAGCTTAGGAGGGGGCAAACTAGCGGGGCAAGAGACCCAGTACTTC
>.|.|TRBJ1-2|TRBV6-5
CASSPSSAGDGYTF
TGTGCCAGCAGCCCCTCGTCGGCGGGGGATGGCTACACCTTC
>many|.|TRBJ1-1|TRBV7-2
CASSLDGGGTEAFF
TGTGCCAGCAGCTTAGATGGGGGTGGCACTGAAGCTTTCTTT
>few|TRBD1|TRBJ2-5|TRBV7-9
CASSPGQVEEETQYF
TGTGCCAGCAGCCCCGGACAGGTAGAGGAAGAGACCCAGTACTTC
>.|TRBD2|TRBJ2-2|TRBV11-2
CASSARLAGGELFF
TGTGCCAGCAGCGCCAGACTAGCGGGCGGGGAGCTGTTTTTT
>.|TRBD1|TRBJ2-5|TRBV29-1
CSVGRNRGQETQYF
TGCAGCGTTGGGCGTAACAGGGGTCAGGAGACCCAGTACTTC
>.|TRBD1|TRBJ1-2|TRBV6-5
CASSAGTGGAGYGYTF
TGTGCCAGCAGTGCCGGGACAGGGGGCGCCGGCTATGGCTACACCTTC
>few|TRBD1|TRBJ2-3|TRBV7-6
CASSLALRDSNTDTQYF
TGTGCCAGCAGCTTAGCTCTCCGGGACAGCAACACAGATACGCAGTATTTT
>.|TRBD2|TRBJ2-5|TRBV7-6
CASRKGAGGPFETQYF
TGTGCCAGCAGAAAGGGGGCGGGAGGGCCTTTTGAGACCCAGTACTTC
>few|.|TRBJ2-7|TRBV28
CASSGGGSGQYF
TGTGCCAGCTCTGGTGGGGGTTCGGGGCAGTACTTC
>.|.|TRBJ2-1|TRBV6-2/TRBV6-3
CASSYPPGAYNEQFF
TGTGCCAGCAGTTACCCCCCGGGGGCCTACAATGAGCAGTTCTTC
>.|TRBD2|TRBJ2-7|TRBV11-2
CASSPPGGLAGVEQYF
TGTGCCAGCAGCCCGCCAGGCGGACTAGCGGGAGTCGAGCAGTACTTC
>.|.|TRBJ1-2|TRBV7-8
CASSPKRPLTPWGGYTF
TGTGCCAGCAGCCCAAAGAGGCCCCTTACACCATGGGGAGGCTACACCTTC
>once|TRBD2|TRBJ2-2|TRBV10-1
CASSELAGGTGELFF
TGCGCCAGCAGTGAGCTAGCGGGAGGGACCGGGGAGCTGTTTTTT
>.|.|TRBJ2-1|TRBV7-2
CASSPQWAGHNEQFF
TGTGCCAGCAGCCCCCAATGGGCGGGACACAATGAGCAGTTCTTC
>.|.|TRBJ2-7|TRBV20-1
CSARDRGEQYF
TGCAGTGCTAGAGATCGGGGAGAGCAGTACTTC
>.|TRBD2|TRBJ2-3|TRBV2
CASTPNVAGPKADTQYF
TGTGCCAGCACTCCAAACGTAGCGGGGCCAAAAGCAGATACGCAGTATTTT
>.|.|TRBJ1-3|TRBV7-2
CASSPVGSPGNTIYF
TGTGCCAGCAGCCCAGTGGGTTCGCCTGGAAACACCATATATTTT
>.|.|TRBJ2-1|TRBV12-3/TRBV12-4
CASSLDAGEQFF
TGTGCCAGCAGCCTGGACGCGGGGGAGCAGTTCTTC
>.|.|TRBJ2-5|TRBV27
CASSLYTGREETQYF
TGTGCCAGCAGTTTATATACAGGGAGGGAAGAGACCCAGTACTTC
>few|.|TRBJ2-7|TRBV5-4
CASSLDGSGQYF
TGTGCCAGCAGCCTGGACGGGTCGGGGCAGTACTTC
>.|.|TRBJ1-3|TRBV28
CASIGSASWNTIYF
TGTGCCAGCATAGGTTCGGCCTCTTGGAACACCATATATTTT
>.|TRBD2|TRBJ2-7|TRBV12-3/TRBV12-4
CASAAGEGYEQYF
TGTGCCAGCGCGGCGGGAGAAGGGTACGAGCAGTACTTC
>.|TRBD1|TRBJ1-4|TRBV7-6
CASSLTPDRILEKLFF
TGTGCCAGCAGCTTAACCCCGGACAGGATTCTAGAAAAACTGTTTTTT
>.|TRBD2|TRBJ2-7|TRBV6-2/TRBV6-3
CASTYALGTTREPRQYF
TGTGCCAGCACCTATGCCCTAGGGACTACCAGAGAGCCCAGGCAGTACTTC
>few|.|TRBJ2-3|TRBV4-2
CASSLRLGVGGRDTQYF
TGTGCCAGCAGCCTAAGACTGGGTGTAGGGGGGCGGGATACGCAGTATTTT
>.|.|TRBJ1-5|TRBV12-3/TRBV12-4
CASSLASGQPQHF
TGTGCCAGCAGTCTGGCCTCCGGGCAGCCCCAGCATTTT
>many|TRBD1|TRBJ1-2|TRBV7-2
CASSFETGGLGGGYTF
TGTGCCAGCAGCTTTGAGACAGGGGGCTTGGGAGGTGGCTACACCTTC
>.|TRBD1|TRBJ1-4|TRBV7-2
CASSPKTGGIEKLFF
TGTGCCAGCAGCCCAAAGACAGGGGGTATTGAAAAACTGTTTTTT
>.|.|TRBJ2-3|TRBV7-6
CASSLGTAKPTDTQYF
TGTGCCAGCAGCTTAGGAACAGCCAAGCCCACAGATACGCAGTATTTT
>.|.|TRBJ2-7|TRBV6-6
CASTHKEGPYEQYF
TGTGCCAGCACTCACAAGGAGGGCCCCTACGAGCAGTACTTC
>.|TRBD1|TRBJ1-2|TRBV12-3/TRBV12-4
CASSYRDRGANAF
TGTGCCAGCAGTTACCGGGACAGGGGAGCTAACGCCTTC
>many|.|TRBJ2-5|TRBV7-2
CASSLAEQETQYF
TGTGCCAGCAGCTTAGCGGAGCAAGAGACCCAGTACTTC
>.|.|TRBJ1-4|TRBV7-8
CASSFLRANEKLFF
TGTGCCAGCAGCTTTCTTCGAGCTAATGAAAAACTGTTTTTT
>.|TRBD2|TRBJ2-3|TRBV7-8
CASSLWGREQDTQYF
TGTGCCAGCAGCTTATGGGGGAGGGAGCAAGATACGCAGTATTTT
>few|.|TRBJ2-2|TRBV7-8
CASSQREGALTGELFF
TGTGCCAGCAGCCAAAGGGAGGGGGCCCTCACCGGGGAGCTGTTTTTT